This is a list of T cell receptor beta chains from one sample in a study of blood T cells in healthy people across ages. TCRdb re-called the 5' RACE reads with MiXCR, one entry per CDR3 protein. Here the sample spans hundreds of thousands of distinct CDR3 sequences, around 24% being singletons. This sample was also put to use in a study of T cells of mothers and their children.

The sequencing input was blood. These receptors originate from a boy aged 10-17 years in good health. The CDR3 runs from the conserved cysteine through the conserved F or W. A D gene is named only where the DNA matches it firmly. Clone size appears in some rows only: once, few, many, or a class for an expanded clone.

abundance: .; v_gene: TRBV20-1; j_gene: TRBJ1-2; d_gene: TRBD1; CDR3aa: CSVERQGNYGYTF
abundance: few; v_gene: TRBV12-3/TRBV12-4; j_gene: TRBJ2-1; d_gene: .; CDR3aa: CASSSTVNEQFF
abundance: few; v_gene: TRBV11-2; j_gene: TRBJ1-6; d_gene: .; CDR3aa: CASSLGGGHRNSPLHF
abundance: .; v_gene: TRBV29-1; j_gene: TRBJ1-1; d_gene: TRBD1; CDR3aa: CSVESRGGTEAFF
abundance: .; v_gene: TRBV28; j_gene: TRBJ2-1; d_gene: TRBD2; CDR3aa: CASSLRLAGEQFF
abundance: .; v_gene: TRBV10-3; j_gene: TRBJ2-1; d_gene: TRBD2; CDR3aa: CAIKPLAGARGSNEQFF
abundance: few; v_gene: TRBV28; j_gene: TRBJ1-1; d_gene: .; CDR3aa: CASGSGTSPEAFF
abundance: few; v_gene: TRBV7-9; j_gene: TRBJ2-5; d_gene: TRBD2; CDR3aa: CASSSLSSGGAQETQYF
abundance: few; v_gene: TRBV6-5; j_gene: TRBJ1-4; d_gene: .; CDR3aa: CASSYAGANEKLFF
abundance: .; v_gene: TRBV5-4; j_gene: TRBJ1-2; d_gene: .; CDR3aa: CASSFGTTTYGYTF
abundance: .; v_gene: TRBV16; j_gene: TRBJ2-2; d_gene: .; CDR3aa: CASSQPALFDTGELFF
abundance: .; v_gene: TRBV4-3; j_gene: TRBJ2-2; d_gene: TRBD2; CDR3aa: CAGSQDIGLAGGPSFPGELFF
abundance: .; v_gene: TRBV20-1; j_gene: TRBJ1-4; d_gene: .; CDR3aa: CSARSTVPGEKLFF
abundance: .; v_gene: TRBV7-9; j_gene: TRBJ1-6; d_gene: .; CDR3aa: CASSPLTSNSPLHF
abundance: .; v_gene: TRBV29-1; j_gene: TRBJ1-1; d_gene: TRBD1; CDR3aa: CSVFPGQGADTEAFF
abundance: .; v_gene: TRBV7-2; j_gene: TRBJ2-1; d_gene: .; CDR3aa: CASSATSGSGNEQFF
abundance: few; v_gene: TRBV30; j_gene: TRBJ2-3; d_gene: .; CDR3aa: CARSSRFSTDTQYF
abundance: .; v_gene: TRBV7-9; j_gene: TRBJ2-7; d_gene: .; CDR3aa: CASSFSAGRDEQYF
abundance: few; v_gene: TRBV7-9; j_gene: TRBJ1-4; d_gene: TRBD1; CDR3aa: CASSLVTSSGTGDGKLFF
abundance: .; v_gene: TRBV3-1; j_gene: TRBJ1-2; d_gene: .; CDR3aa: CASSPPGGGYGYTF
abundance: .; v_gene: TRBV6-1; j_gene: TRBJ2-1; d_gene: TRBD2; CDR3aa: CASRVLAGAPDEQFF
abundance: few; v_gene: TRBV7-2; j_gene: TRBJ2-7; d_gene: TRBD2; CDR3aa: CASSLRSSGRNYEQYF
abundance: once; v_gene: TRBV7-9; j_gene: .; d_gene: .; CDR3aa: CASSLAYGPDEQFF
abundance: few; v_gene: TRBV7-9; j_gene: TRBJ2-3; d_gene: .; CDR3aa: CASTVLPEDTQYF
abundance: .; v_gene: TRBV6-6; j_gene: TRBJ1-1; d_gene: .; CDR3aa: CASSYKTGNTEAFF
abundance: .; v_gene: TRBV6-5; j_gene: TRBJ1-1; d_gene: TRBD1; CDR3aa: CASSYRTGGGLLFAEAFF
abundance: few; v_gene: TRBV7-9; j_gene: TRBJ2-2; d_gene: TRBD1; CDR3aa: CASSHQWTGKRTGELFF
abundance: few; v_gene: TRBV7-2; j_gene: TRBJ2-1; d_gene: .; CDR3aa: CASSPFGRGTANEQFF
abundance: .; v_gene: TRBV9; j_gene: TRBJ2-7; d_gene: .; CDR3aa: CASSNPQGKEQYF
abundance: once; v_gene: TRBV7-9; j_gene: TRBJ2-7; d_gene: .; CDR3aa: CASSLGARIYEQYF
abundance: .; v_gene: TRBV12-3/TRBV12-4; j_gene: TRBJ2-5; d_gene: TRBD1; CDR3aa: CASSLGTAEGEETQYF
abundance: .; v_gene: TRBV7-2; j_gene: .; d_gene: .; CDR3aa: CASKIGAYNEQFF
abundance: .; v_gene: TRBV18; j_gene: TRBJ2-3; d_gene: .; CDR3aa: CASSGGNVLDTQYF
abundance: few; v_gene: TRBV27; j_gene: TRBJ2-7; d_gene: TRBD1; CDR3aa: CASSSRGNYEQYF
abundance: .; v_gene: TRBV7-8; j_gene: TRBJ2-5; d_gene: .; CDR3aa: CASSPQGAGSPRGSQYF